This T cell receptor beta chain was identified during a study of T-cell reconstitution after alpha-beta-depleted transplantation in children. Whole-study findings and limits: Alpha-beta T cells about two months after transplant reportedly derived from several hundred expanded graft clones. At the one-year point after transplant, T-cell counts and TCRbeta diversity were found to come mostly from T cells that had been newly produced.

The CDR3 consists of 15 residues. The ends lost 5 bases at V and 2 bases at J; junction bases unmatched: 9. Looked up from germline, CDR1 is SGHVS and CDR2 is FNYEAQ. As concerns this clonotype: What it binds is not known.

Library preparation (for TCRbeta) was performed with unique molecular identifiers. TCRdb used MiXCR to reprocess the PCR reads, holding one entry per CDR3 protein. This table has fewer than 500,000 distinct CDR3 sequences, over 40% appearing once. J is TRBJ2-7 and V is TRBV7-6; TRBD1 matches 7 bases. This clonotype was sampled from a girl aged 2 to 10 with aplastic anemia, due to receive a stem cell transplant. The sequences come from PBMCs, collected before TCRalphabeta/CD19-depleted stem cell transplant. Written as DNA, the CDR3 is TGTGCCAGCAGCAGGGACAGCCTGGGGACCTACGAGCAGTACTTC. It yields the protein CASSRDSLGTYEQYF.